The rows below give T cell receptor beta chains drawn from one sample of a study of cytomegalovirus exposure and HLA in healthy donors. Clones were sequenced by immunoSEQ multiplex PCR, and TCRdb holds only the in-frame ones, with some missing. The sample carries about 160,000 clones, roughly 72% recorded once. Source material: PBMCs. These receptors originate from a woman between 35 and 50 years old in good health and CMV-seronegative. Both conserved end residues are part of each CDR3.

v_call	cdr3_aa
TRBV19	CASSPHGTAGGYEQYF
TRBV4-1	CASSQVTGPEKLFF
TRBV5-1	CASSPLTGHGYTF
TRBV4-2	CASSQDLTAGLYEQYF
TRBV4-2	CASSQDPLQGSYEQYF
TRBV7-9	CASSLNQERGYTF
TRBV6-1	CASSDDRGRVGGYTF
TRBV27	CASSLMGVYNEQFF
TRBV29-1	CSVNRAGDNEQFF
TRBV7-3	CASRLTSGAYNEQFF
TRBV25-1	CASSDWTVGVTFF
TRBV30	CAWNPGGSYEQYF
TRBV28	CASRINGEQYF
TRBV2	CASSGSGAGIPQYF
TRBV19	CASTLTGLNTEAFF
TRBV6-6	CASSSRTGVGPQHF
TRBV6-4	CASSALAGDTDTQYF
TRBV5-1	CASSLDNSNEKLFF
TRBV5-1	CASSPTAGLEAFF
TRBV2	CASSEVRGEQGKTFF
TRBV12-5	CASGLDSWETQYF
TRBV7-8	CASSLRLAGGSEETQYF
TRBV9	CASSVTDSLNTEAFF
TRBV6-6	CASSYGGNTEAFF
TRBV7-9	CASSLGGLAGGIIYEQYF
TRBV30	CAWSVTSIEQFF
TRBV6-1	CASSELAGDTDTQYF
TRBV10-3	CAILTEREMFRRNEQFF
TRBV9	CASSPAPQEQFF
TRBV5-4	CASSLAGTRITDTQYF
TRBV6-5	CAAGRSLTDTQYF
TRBV28	CASSRAGTLGTLGNTIYF
TRBV5-4	CASSQGQGENYGYTF
TRBV5-1	CASSQGLAGIELFF
TRBV5-1	CASSLLAGAINEQFF
TRBV5-1	CASSSGRLGLGKETQYF
TRBV19	CATRGTSGSRWETQYF
TRBV6-1	CASSEGGGGKNIQYF
TRBV6-1	CATLRGDTDTQYF
TRBV18	CASSPGTGAVQPQHF
TRBV28	CASSSLLAGQYYEQYF
TRBV6-5	CASSSLDTQYF
TRBV2	CASSTGTANTEAFF
TRBV5-4	CASSLGTSGRASDTQYF
TRBV30	CAWNLGQGIGELFF
TRBV28	CASSFHQGDGEKLFF
TRBV10-3	CAISDGGAYEQYF
TRBV7-9	CASSTTGGNTIYF
TRBV25-1	CASTAGIYEQYF
TRBV6-1	CASSLGTVSNEKLFF
TRBV10-3	CAISGDRGNQPQHF
TRBV6-5	CASSNGGAADTQYF
TRBV5-1	CASSLEEGRLNYEQYF
TRBV6-1	CASTLGTGREVQYF
TRBV7-6	CASSPSGAGNTIYF